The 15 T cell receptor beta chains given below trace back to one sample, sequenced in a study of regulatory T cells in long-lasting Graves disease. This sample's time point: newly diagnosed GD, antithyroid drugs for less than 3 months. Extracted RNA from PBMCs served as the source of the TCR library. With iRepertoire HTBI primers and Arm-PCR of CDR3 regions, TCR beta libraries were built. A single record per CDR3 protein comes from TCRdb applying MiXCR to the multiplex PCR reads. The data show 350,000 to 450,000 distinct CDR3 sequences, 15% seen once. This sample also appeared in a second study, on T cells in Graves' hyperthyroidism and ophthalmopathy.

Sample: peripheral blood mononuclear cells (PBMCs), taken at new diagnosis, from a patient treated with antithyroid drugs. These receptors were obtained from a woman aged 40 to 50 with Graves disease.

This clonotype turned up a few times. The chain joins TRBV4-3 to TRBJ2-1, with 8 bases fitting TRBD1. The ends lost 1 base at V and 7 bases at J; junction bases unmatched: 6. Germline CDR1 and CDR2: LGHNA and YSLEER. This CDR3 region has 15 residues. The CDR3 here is CASSQGQGIWNEQFF. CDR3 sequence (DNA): TGCGCCAGCAGCCAAGGACAGGGGATTTGGAATGAGCAGTTCTTC.

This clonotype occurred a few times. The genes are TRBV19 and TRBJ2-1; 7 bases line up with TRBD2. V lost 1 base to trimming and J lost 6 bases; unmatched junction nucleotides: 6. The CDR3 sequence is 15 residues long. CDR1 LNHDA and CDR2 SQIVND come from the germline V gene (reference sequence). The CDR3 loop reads CASSIAGEGFNEQFF. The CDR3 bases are TGTGCCAGTAGTATAGCCGGGGAGGGATTCAATGAGCAGTTCTTC.

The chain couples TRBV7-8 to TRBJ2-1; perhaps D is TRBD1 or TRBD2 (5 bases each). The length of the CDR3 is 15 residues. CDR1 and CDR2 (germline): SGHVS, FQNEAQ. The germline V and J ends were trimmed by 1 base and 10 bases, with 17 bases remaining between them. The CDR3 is CASSLVGTPHYEQFF. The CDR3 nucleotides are TGTGCCAGCAGCTTAGTAGGGACCCCACATTACGAGCAGTTCTTC.

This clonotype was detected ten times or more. The CDR3 region is CASSPGTSARVNEQFF. DNA of the CDR3: TGTGCCAGCAGCCCCGGGACTAGCGCTCGAGTCAATGAGCAGTTCTTC. V usage is TRBV7-2 and J usage is TRBJ2-1; TRBD2 matches 10 bases. V shed 5 bases, J shed 6 bases, and the junction held 10 bases outside the gene matches. CDR1 and CDR2 (germline): SGHTA, FQGNSA. This CDR3 contains 16 residues.

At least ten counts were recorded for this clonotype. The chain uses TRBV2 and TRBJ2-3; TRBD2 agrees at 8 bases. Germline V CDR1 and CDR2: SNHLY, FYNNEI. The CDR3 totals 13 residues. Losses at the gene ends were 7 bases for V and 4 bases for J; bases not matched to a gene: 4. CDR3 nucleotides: TGTGCCAGCAAAACGGGGGGGGCAGATACGCAGTATTTT. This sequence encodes CASKTGGADTQYF.

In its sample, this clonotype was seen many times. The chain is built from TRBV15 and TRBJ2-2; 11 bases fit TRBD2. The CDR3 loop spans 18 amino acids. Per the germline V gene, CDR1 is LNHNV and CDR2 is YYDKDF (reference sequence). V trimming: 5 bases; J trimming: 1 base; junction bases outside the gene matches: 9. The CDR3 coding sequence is TGTGCCACCAGCCCGGGACTAGCGGACATAAAGAACACCGGGGAGCTGTTTTTT. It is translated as CATSPGLADIKNTGELFF. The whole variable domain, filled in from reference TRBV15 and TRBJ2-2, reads DAMVIQNPRYQVTQFGKPVTLSCSQTLNHNVMYWYQQKSSQAPKLLFHYYDKDFNNEADTPDNFQSRRPNTSFCFLDIRSPGLGDTAMYLCATSPGLADIKNTGELFFGEGSRLTVL.

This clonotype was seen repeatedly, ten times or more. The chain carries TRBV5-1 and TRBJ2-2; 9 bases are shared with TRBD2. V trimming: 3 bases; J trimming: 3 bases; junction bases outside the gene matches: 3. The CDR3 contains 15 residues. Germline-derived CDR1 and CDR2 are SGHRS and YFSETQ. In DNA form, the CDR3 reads TGCGCCAGCAGCTCCGTAGCGGGAGACACCGGGGAGCTGTTTTTT. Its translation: CASSSVAGDTGELFF.

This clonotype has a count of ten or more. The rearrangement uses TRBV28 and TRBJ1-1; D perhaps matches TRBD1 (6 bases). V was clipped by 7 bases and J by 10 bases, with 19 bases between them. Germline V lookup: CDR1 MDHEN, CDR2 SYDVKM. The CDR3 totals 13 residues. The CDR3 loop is CASTESPFRGAFF. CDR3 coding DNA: TGTGCCAGCACCGAATCTCCTTTCAGGGGAGCTTTCTTT.

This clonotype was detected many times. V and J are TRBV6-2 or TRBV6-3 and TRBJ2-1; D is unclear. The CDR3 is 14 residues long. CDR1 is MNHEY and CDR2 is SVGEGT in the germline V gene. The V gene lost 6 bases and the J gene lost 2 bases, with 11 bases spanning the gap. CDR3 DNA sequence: TGTGCCAGCAGCCTACCAGCCCCCTACAATGAGCAGTTCTTC. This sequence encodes CASSLPAPYNEQFF.

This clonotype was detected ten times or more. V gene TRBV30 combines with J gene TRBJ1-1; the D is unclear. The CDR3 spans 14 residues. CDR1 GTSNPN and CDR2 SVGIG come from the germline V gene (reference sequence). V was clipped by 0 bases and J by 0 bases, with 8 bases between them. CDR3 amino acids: CAWSVLRMNTEAFF. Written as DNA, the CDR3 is TGTGCCTGGAGTGTACTTCGAATGAACACTGAAGCTTTCTTT. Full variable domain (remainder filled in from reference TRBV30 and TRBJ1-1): SQTIHQWPATLVQPVGSPLSLECTVEGTSNPNLYWYRQAAGRGLQLLFYSVGIGQISSEVPQNLSASRPQDRQFILSSKKLLLSDSGFYLCAWSVLRMNTEAFFGQGTRLTVV.

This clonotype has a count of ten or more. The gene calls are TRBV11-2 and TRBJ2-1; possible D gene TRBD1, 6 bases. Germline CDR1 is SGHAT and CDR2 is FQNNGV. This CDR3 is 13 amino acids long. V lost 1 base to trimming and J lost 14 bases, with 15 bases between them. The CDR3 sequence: CASSLVIRDNKFF. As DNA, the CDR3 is TGTGCCAGCAGCTTAGTGATACGGGACAATAAGTTCTTC. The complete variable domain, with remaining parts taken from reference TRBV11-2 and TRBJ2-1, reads EAGVAQSPRYKIIEKRQSVAFWCNPISGHATLYWYQQILGQGPKLLIQFQNNGVVDDSQLPKDRFSAERLKGVDSTLKIQPAKLEDSAVYLCASSLVIRDNKFFGPGTRLTVL.

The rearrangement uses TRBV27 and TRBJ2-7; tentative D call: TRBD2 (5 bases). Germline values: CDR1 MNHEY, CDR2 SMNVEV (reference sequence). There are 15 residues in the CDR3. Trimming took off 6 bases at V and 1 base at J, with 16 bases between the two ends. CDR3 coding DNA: TGTGCCAGCAGACCACTAGGCCTCTCGTCCTACGAGCAGTACTTC. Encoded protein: CASRPLGLSSYEQYF.

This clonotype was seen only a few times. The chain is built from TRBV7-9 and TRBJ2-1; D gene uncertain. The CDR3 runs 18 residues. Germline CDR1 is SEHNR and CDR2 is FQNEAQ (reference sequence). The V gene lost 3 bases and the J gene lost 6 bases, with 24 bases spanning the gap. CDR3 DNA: TGTGCCAGCAGCTTTAAGGCTGAATGGCCGGCGTTAGGCAATGAGCAGTTCTTC. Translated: CASSFKAEWPALGNEQFF.

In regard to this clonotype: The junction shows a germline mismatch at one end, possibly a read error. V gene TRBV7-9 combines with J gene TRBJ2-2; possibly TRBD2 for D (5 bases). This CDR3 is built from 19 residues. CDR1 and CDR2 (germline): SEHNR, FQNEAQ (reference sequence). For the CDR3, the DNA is TGTGCCAGCAGCGCCCGGGAACTGAAGGGAGTGTGGAACACCGGGGAGCTGCTTTTT. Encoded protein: CASSARELKGVWNTGELLF.

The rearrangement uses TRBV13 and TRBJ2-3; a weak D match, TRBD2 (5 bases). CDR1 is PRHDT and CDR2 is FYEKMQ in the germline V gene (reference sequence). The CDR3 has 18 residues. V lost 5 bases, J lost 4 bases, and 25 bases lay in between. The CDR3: CASSQTVGEGSSADTQYF. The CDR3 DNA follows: TGTGCCAGCAGCCAAACGGTGGGAGAAGGATCAAGTGCAGATACGCAGTATTTT.